The present TCR beta chain was sequenced within a study of T cell repertoires in cytomegalovirus infection (dated by TCRdb to about 2019). Looking at the study overall: Donor HLA type was relevant to the analysis, because carriage of CMV infection together with the matching HLA type was indicated by public TCR beta signatures. Overall results and qualifications from the work: In both this cohort and an independent roughly 330-donor cohort, the cumulative frequency of public TCR beta family members distinguished carriers of CMV infection plus the relevant HLA type. The ex vivo response was dominated by HLA-C-restricted CMV-specific TCR beta clonotypes, which also provided the single most frequent clonotype in two of eight donors.

Sequenced on an Illumina HiSeq 1500. TCRdb reanalyzed the raw reads on its own, using fastp at Q25 for trimming and MiXCR for clone calling, and kept in-frame beta chains. Identical CDR3 protein sequences are pooled into one entry, listed with their most common genes and DNA. Across this sample there are nearly 550,000 distinct CDR3 sequences, with about 15% seen only once. Of the sample, about 24% falls within the top ten clones. A word on this clonotype: Its antigen remains unidentified. No clone much larger than this one lies a single base away; base qualities are absent.

The junction shows trimming of 6 bases on V and 2 bases on J, and the gene matches do not reach 10 bases of it. The CDR3 covers 14 residues, taking in both the cysteine and the phenylalanine. Only the CDR3 DNA stays, 42 bases, in frame from base 1. CDR1 and CDR2 (SQVTM, ANQGSEA) derive from the germline V gene. Sequenced: CD8+ T cells from PBMCs. The receptor chain draws on TRBV29-1 and TRBJ2-7; TRBD1 fits 7 bases in the junction. This clonotype was obtained from a human donor in good health (CMV status not recorded). Some clones in this sample may be carry-over from other donors' samples. The DNA reads TGCAGCGTGAGGTGGACAGGCCAACCCTACGAGCAGTACTTC. This codes for CSVRWTGQPYEQYF.